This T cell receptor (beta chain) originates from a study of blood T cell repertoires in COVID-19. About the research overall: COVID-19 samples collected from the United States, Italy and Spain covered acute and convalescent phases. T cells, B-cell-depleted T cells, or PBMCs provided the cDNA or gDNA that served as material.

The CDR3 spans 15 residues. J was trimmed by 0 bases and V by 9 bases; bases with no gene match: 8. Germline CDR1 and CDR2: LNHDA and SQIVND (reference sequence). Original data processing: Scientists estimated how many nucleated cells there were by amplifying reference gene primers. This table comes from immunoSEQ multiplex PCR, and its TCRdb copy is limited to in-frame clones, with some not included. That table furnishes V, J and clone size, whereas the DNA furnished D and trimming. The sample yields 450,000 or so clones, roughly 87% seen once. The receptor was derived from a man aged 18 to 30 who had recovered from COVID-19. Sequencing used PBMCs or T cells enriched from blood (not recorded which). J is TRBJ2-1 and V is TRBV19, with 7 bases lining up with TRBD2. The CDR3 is CASRTSRSSYNEQFF. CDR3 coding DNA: TGTGCCAGCCGGACTAGTCGGAGCTCCTACAATGAGCAGTTCTTC.